The 26 T cell receptor beta chains below all came from one sample that was sequenced in a study of PD-1 blockade in classical Hodgkin lymphoma. Using immunoSEQ multiplex PCR, the repertoire was profiled, and TCRdb retains in-frame clones only, with some absent. This sample has roughly 50,000 clones, with roughly 90% found just once. Time point reported: cycle 4 day 1 (C4D1), after more than 5 weeks of nivolumab. All patients experienced relapse after autologous stem cell transplantation, and brentuximab vedotin exposure was variable. The source was peripheral blood mononuclear cells (PBMCs), collected before the fourth cycle of nivolumab. These receptors were collected from a human donor with classical Hodgkin lymphoma.

This chain links TRBV7-9 with TRBJ2-7, with 7 bases fitting TRBD2. This CDR3 is built from 14 residues. With 4 bases clipped from V and 0 bases from J, the junction kept 3 bases outside the gene matches. From germline, CDR1 is SEHNR and CDR2 FQNEAQ (reference sequence). The CDR3, as DNA: TGTGCCAGCAGCTCCAGGACTAGCTCCTACGAGCAGTACTTC. Its protein product is CASSSRTSSYEQYF.

The CDR3 sequence is CASRGGQGVTDTQYF. The CDR3 DNA reads TGTGCCAGCAGAGGGGGCCAGGGAGTCACAGATACGCAGTATTTT. V gene TRBV27 combines with J gene TRBJ2-3; 7 nucleotides agree with TRBD1. The CDR3 is 15 amino acids. The germline V gene has CDR1 MNHEY and CDR2 SMNVEV (reference sequence). The junction had 8 bases not matched to a gene; V was cut back by 6 bases and J by 2 bases.

The chain employs TRBV7-6 and TRBJ2-1, with TRBD2 identical over 7 bases. The CDR3 runs 19 residues. The germline V gene has CDR1 SGHVS and CDR2 FNYEAQ. The V and J ends lost 5 bases and 3 bases, in that order; junction bases with no gene match: 19. CDR3 nucleotides: TGTGCCAGCAGCGCCACAGGCAGGGTAAAGCTAGCGGACTACAATGAGCAGTTCTTC. Translating it yields CASSATGRVKLADYNEQFF.

The chain uses TRBV7-9 and TRBJ2-7, with D tentatively TRBD2 (6 bases). Germline CDR1 reads SEHNR; CDR2 reads FQNEAQ (reference sequence). The CDR3 spans 16 residues. V was cut by 7 bases and J by 1 base, with 20 bases left in between. The chain's CDR3 is CASTGSRGKESYEQYF. In DNA, the CDR3 is TGTGCCAGCACCGGATCGCGCGGGAAGGAATCCTACGAGCAGTACTTC.

Remarks on this clone: The junction shows a germline mismatch at one end, possibly a read error. The chain combines TRBV20-1 with TRBJ1-1; D is ambiguous. There are 10 residues in the CDR3. Germline CDR1 reads DFQATT; CDR2 reads SNEGSKA (reference sequence). As DNA, the CDR3 is TGCAGTGCTAGTCCGTCTCGAGGTCTCTTT. It encodes CSASPSRGLF.

The chain uses TRBV29-1 and TRBJ2-1, with TRBD2 as a possible D gene (6 bases). Looked up from germline, CDR1 is SQVTM and CDR2 is ANQGSEA. The CDR3 is 13 residues long. CDR3 residues: CSGVAGSDNEQFF. DNA of the CDR3: TGCAGTGGGGTGGCGGGATCAGACAATGAGCAGTTCTTC.

The chain links TRBV15 to TRBJ2-7; 8 bases are a match to TRBD1. J was trimmed by 2 bases and V by 0 bases; bases with no gene match: 3. Germline assignment: CDR1 LNHNV and CDR2 YYDKDF (reference sequence). CDR3 length: 15 residues. The CDR3 nucleotides read TGTGCCACCAGCAGAGACCCGGGACAGGCCTACGAGCAGTACTTC. Amino acids: CATSRDPGQAYEQYF.

A single count supports this clone. The chain recombines TRBV4-2 with TRBJ2-7; tentative D call: TRBD2 (5 bases). Germline CDR1 reads LGHNA; CDR2 reads YNFKEQ. This CDR3 is built from 17 residues. V lost 4 bases and J 7 bases, leaving 26 bases between the germline ends. CDR3 loop: CASSLESPRTRRGEQYF. The CDR3 coding sequence is TGTGCCAGCAGCCTCGAGTCGCCACGCACACGCCGGGGAGAGCAGTACTTC.

The rearrangement uses TRBV6-4 and TRBJ1-3; D not certain. The CDR3 runs 15 residues. V shed 1 base and J shed 0 bases, with 7 bases lying between them. Germline V gene sequence: CDR1 MRHNA, CDR2 SNTAGT. The CDR3 DNA follows: TGTGCCAGCAGTGACTGGGGAAACTCTGGAAACACCATATATTTT. Translated: CASSDWGNSGNTIYF.

This clone has just one count. The rearrangement joins TRBV5-5 to TRBJ2-7, with 10 bases identical to TRBD1. J gave up 3 bases and V 6 bases, and 9 bases lay outside the gene matches. The CDR3 consists of 15 residues. The germline gives CDR1 SGHKS, CDR2 YYEKEE (reference sequence). CDR3 nucleotides: TGTGCCAGCACCTATACCGGGACAGGGGACTACGAGCAGTACTTC. This sequence encodes CASTYTGTGDYEQYF.

The chain employs TRBV19 and TRBJ1-5, with D uncertain. Trimming took off 10 bases at V and 6 bases at J, with 22 bases between the two ends. CDR1 and CDR2 (germline): LNHDA, SQIVND (reference sequence). The CDR3 covers 15 residues. This chain's CDR3 is CATMDELGPSQPQHF. DNA for the CDR3: TGTGCCACTATGGACGAATTAGGGCCTAGTCAGCCCCAGCATTTT.

This chain connects TRBV13 to TRBJ2-4; weak D call: TRBD2 (7 bases). Trimming took 5 bases from V and 5 from J, leaving 19 bases between them. This CDR3 has 16 residues. The germline V gene has CDR1 PRHDT and CDR2 FYEKMQ (reference sequence). DNA of the CDR3: TGTGCCAGCAGCCCAGTTCGTCCGGGGGGCCAAAACATTCAGTACTTC. As protein: CASSPVRPGGQNIQYF.

The chain is built from TRBV4-1 and TRBJ2-6; a possible D gene is TRBD2 (6 bases). V lost 4 bases and J lost 0, with 22 bases in between. The germline CDR1 and CDR2 sequences are MGHRA and YSYEKL. The CDR3 sequence is 20 residues long. CDR3 region: CASSPLGSGWRNSGANVLTF. The CDR3 region has the DNA TGCGCCAGCAGCCCCCTTGGGAGCGGGTGGAGGAACTCTGGGGCCAACGTCCTGACTTTC.

The CDR3 DNA follows: TGTGCCAGCAGTTACTCCAGGGGATACTACAATGAGCAGTTCTTC. It codes for CASSYSRGYYNEQFF. This chain links TRBV6-5 with TRBJ2-1, with D possibly TRBD1 on 6 matching bases. Germline V lookup: CDR1 MNHEY, CDR2 SVGAGI. The CDR3 covers 15 residues. With 0 bases removed from V and 3 bases from J, the gap between germline ends came to 9 bases.

This chain uses TRBV11-2 with TRBJ2-7; 12 bases align to TRBD2. In germline, CDR1 is SGHAT, CDR2 FQNNGV. The V and J ends lost 5 bases and 7 bases, in that order; junction bases with no gene match: 3. CDR3 length: 13 residues. CDR3 DNA sequence: TGTGCCAGCAGCCCAGGGACTAGCGGGGAGCAGTACTTC. Amino acid sequence: CASSPGTSGEQYF.

The chain carries TRBV6-5 and TRBJ2-7, with 12 bases matching TRBD2. Per the germline V gene, CDR1 is MNHEY and CDR2 is SVGAGI. The CDR3 has 15 amino acids. V lost 5 bases and J lost 1; bases outside the gene matches: 3. The CDR3 loop reads CASSKTSGGSYEQYF. For the CDR3, the DNA is TGTGCCAGCAGTAAGACTAGCGGGGGTTCCTACGAGCAGTACTTC.

This clone turned up a few times. The gene calls are TRBV28 and TRBJ2-2, with D possibly being TRBD1 (6 bases). CDR3 length: 15 amino acids. V dropped 2 bases and J dropped 6 bases, with 13 bases sitting between them. From germline, CDR1 is MDHEN and CDR2 SYDVKM. CDR3 loop: CASSLPQGEAGELFF. Here the CDR3 DNA reads TGTGCCAGCAGTTTACCACAGGGTGAGGCCGGGGAGCTGTTTTTT.

This chain links TRBV30 with TRBJ2-1; no clear D. This CDR3 has 14 residues. CDR1 and CDR2 from the germline V gene are GTSNPN and SVGIG (reference sequence). Trimming stripped 2 bases from V and 2 bases from J, with 10 bases between. The CDR3 DNA reads TGTGCCTGGAGTACGGATTATGCCTACAATGAGCAGTTCTTC. It specifies CAWSTDYAYNEQFF. Variable domain in full (rest from reference TRBV30 and TRBJ2-1): SQTIHQWPATLVQPVGSPLSLECTVEGTSNPNLYWYRQAAGRGLQLLFYSVGIGQISSEVPQNLSASRPQDRQFILSSKKLLLSDSGFYLCAWSTDYAYNEQFFGPGTRLTVL.

Remarks on this clone: One end of the junction varies from germline; a read error may be responsible. J is TRBJ1-2 and V is TRBV7-3; D is ambiguous. From germline, CDR1 is SGHTA and CDR2 FQGTGA. The CDR3 loop spans 14 amino acids. The chain's CDR3 is CASSSRGERNGYAF. CDR3 DNA sequence: TGTGCCAGCAGCTCCCGTGGGGAGAGGAATGGCTACGCCTTC.

The chain has TRBV6-6 and TRBJ1-2; 11 bases align to TRBD1. The CDR3 is 15 amino acids. CDR1 and CDR2 (germline): MNHNY, SVGAGI (reference sequence). V shed 5 bases and J 5 bases; nucleotides not matched to a gene: 7. The CDR3 spells CASSRRGTGGYGYTF. The CDR3 DNA reads as TGTGCCAGCAGTCGGCGCGGGACAGGGGGGTATGGCTACACCTTC.

This clone is labeled as medium-sized. V usage is TRBV7-9 and J usage is TRBJ2-1, with D perhaps TRBD2 (5 bases). The germline gives CDR1 SEHNR, CDR2 FQNEAQ (reference sequence). This CDR3 has 13 amino acids. V gave up 5 bases and J gave up 9 bases, with 14 bases separating them. CDR3 sequence: CASSPLDLLEQFF. The CDR3 DNA sequence: TGTGCCAGCAGCCCGCTGGACTTACTTGAGCAGTTCTTC. The full variable domain, completed using reference TRBV7-9 and TRBJ2-1, is DTGVSQNPRHKITKRGQNVTFRCDPISEHNRLYWYRQTLGQGPEFLTYFQNEAQLEKSRLLSDRFSAERPKGSFSTLEIQRTEQGDSAMYLCASSPLDLLEQFFGPGTRLTVL.

This clone was picked up one time. This chain uses TRBV25-1 with TRBJ2-5; no clear D. Trimming took 9 bases from V and 7 from J, leaving 18 bases between them. Germline V gives CDR1 MGHDK, CDR2 SYGVNS. CDR3 length equals 13 residues. CDR3 nucleotide sequence: TGTGCCAGTTTCTCTGGACCCCACCGGACCCAGTACTTC. It specifies CASFSGPHRTQYF.

On this clone: The junction differs from germline at one of its ends, possibly a read error. The genes are TRBV2 and TRBJ2-7, with D possibly being TRBD2 (5 bases). The CDR3 has 12 amino acids. The V gene's germline CDR1 is SNHLY and CDR2 FYNNEI. The CDR3 loop is CASMRASNEQYF. For the CDR3, the DNA is TGTGCCAGCATGAGGGCCTCCAACGAGCAGTACTTC.

The rearrangement uses TRBV28 and TRBJ2-1; D possibly corresponds to TRBD2 (5 bases). The CDR3 has 14 residues. CDR1 is MDHEN, CDR2 SYDVKM, per germline. Trimming cost V 6 bases and J 4 bases, with 13 bases left between them. CDR3 nucleotides: TGTGCCAGCAGCCCCCCTGGACTGTACAATGAGCAGTTCTTC. This codes for CASSPPGLYNEQFF.

The CDR3 DNA sequence: TGTGCCAGCAGTTCCCGGGACAGGTACGAGCAGTACTTC. It is translated as CASSSRDRYEQYF. J is TRBJ2-7 and V is TRBV27; TRBD1 aligns across 8 bases. Germline loops: CDR1 MNHEY, CDR2 SMNVEV (reference sequence). This CDR3 has 13 amino acids. V shed 4 bases, J shed 4 bases, and the junction held 3 bases outside the gene matches.

The chain has TRBV28 and TRBJ1-1; D is uncertain. Trimming shortened V by 3 bases and J by 8 bases, and 13 bases separated the two germline ends. The CDR3 loop spans 13 amino acids. Germline loops: CDR1 MDHEN, CDR2 SYDVKM. This chain's CDR3 is CASSLVEKTEAFF. In DNA, the CDR3 is TGTGCCAGCAGTTTGGTAGAGAAAACAGAAGCTTTCTTT.